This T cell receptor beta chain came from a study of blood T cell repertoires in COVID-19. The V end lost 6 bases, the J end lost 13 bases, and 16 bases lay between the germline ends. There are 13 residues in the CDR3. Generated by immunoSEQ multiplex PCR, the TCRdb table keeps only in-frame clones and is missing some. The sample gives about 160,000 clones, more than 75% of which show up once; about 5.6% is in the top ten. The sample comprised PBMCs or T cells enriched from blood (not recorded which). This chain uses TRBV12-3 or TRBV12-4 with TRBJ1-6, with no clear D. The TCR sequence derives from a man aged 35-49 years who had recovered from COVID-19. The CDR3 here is CASSRGKIAPLHF. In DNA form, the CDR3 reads TGTGCCAGCAGCAGAGGCAAAATCGCCCCCCTCCACTTT.